This is a list of T cell receptor beta chains from one sample in a study of blood T cell repertoires in COVID-19. Sequenced by immunoSEQ multiplex PCR; TCRdb stores in-frame clones only, minus some. The sample includes 250,000 to 300,000 clones, roughly 90% of them seen just once. Input material: PBMCs or T cells enriched from blood (not recorded which). The receptors shown here come from a middle-aged man who had recovered from COVID-19. The CDR3 runs from the conserved cysteine through the conserved F or W. A D gene is named only where the DNA matches it firmly. Size is omitted from some rows. Given values are once, few, many or a class for expanded clones.

CDR3nt	CDR3aa	d_gene	v_gene	j_gene	abundance
TGTGCCAGCAGCTTTCACAGGGCTGACACTGAAGCTTTCTTT	CASSFHRADTEAFF	NA	TRBV5-6	TRBJ1-1	NA
TGTGCCAGCAGCTCGCAGGGGATAACACCCCTCCACTTT	CASSSQGITPLHF	NA	TRBV7-9	TRBJ1-6	once
TGTGCCAGCAGCTTGGATCCAGGGAATCAGCCCCAGCATTTT	CASSLDPGNQPQHF	NA	TRBV5-5	TRBJ1-5	NA
TGTGCCAGCAGTGAACTAGCTTCTGGAAACACCATATATTTT	CASSELASGNTIYF	NA	TRBV25-1	TRBJ1-3	once
TGCGCCAGCAGCCGGACGAGGACTAGCGGGAGCCGTCACAATGAGCAGTTCTTC	CASSRTRTSGSRHNEQFF	TRBD2	TRBV4-1	TRBJ2-1	NA
TGTGCCAGCAGGCAGGGGGTTTTATACACTGAAGCTTTCTTT	CASRQGVLYTEAFF	TRBD1	TRBV27	TRBJ1-1	few
TGCGCCAGCAGAAAAACTAGCGGGAGCTCCTACAATGAGCAGTTCTTC	CASRKTSGSSYNEQFF	TRBD2	TRBV5-1	TRBJ2-1	NA
TGTGCCAGCAGAGGAACAGGAATATTGGAAAACAATGAGCAGTTCTTC	CASRGTGILENNEQFF	NA	TRBV2	TRBJ2-1	NA
TGTGCCTGGAGTTTAACAGGGGTCCACGACGGCTACACCTTC	CAWSLTGVHDGYTF	TRBD1	TRBV30	TRBJ1-2	NA
TGTGCCAGCAGCTTACTCTCGGCAGGGCAGGGCTACACCTTC	CASSLLSAGQGYTF	NA	TRBV7-9	TRBJ1-2	once
TGTGCCAGCAGCTTAAATGGACTGAGCTCCTACAATGAGCAGTTCTTC	CASSLNGLSSYNEQFF	NA	TRBV7-2	TRBJ2-1	NA
TGTGCCAGCAGCGCAGGGTCCAACTATGGCTACACCTTC	CASSAGSNYGYTF	NA	TRBV5-4	TRBJ1-2	NA
TGTGCCAGCAGCCCGGGGGGAGCCAAGATCGGCTACACCTTC	CASSPGGAKIGYTF	NA	TRBV7-3	TRBJ1-2	NA
TGTGCCTGGAGTGTTTCTAAGTTACTAGCCAAAAACATTCAGTACTTC	CAWSVSKLLAKNIQYF	NA	TRBV30	TRBJ2-4	NA
TGCGCCAGCAGCTTGACGAGGACAGGGATGAACACTGAAGCTTTCTTT	CASSLTRTGMNTEAFF	TRBD1	TRBV5-1	TRBJ1-1	NA
TGTGCCAGCAGCTTTTACAGGAACACTGAAGCTTTCTTT	CASSFYRNTEAFF	NA	TRBV13	TRBJ1-1	few
TGCGCCAGCAGCTCGACAGGCCTCACGAACACCGGGGAGCTGTTTTTT	CASSSTGLTNTGELFF	NA	TRBV5-1	TRBJ2-2	NA
TGTGCCAGCACCGCGACAGGGGTCGACCAAGAGACCCAGTACTTC	CASTATGVDQETQYF	TRBD1	TRBV27	TRBJ2-5	NA
TGTGCCAGCAGCCCCCCCGGGACAGCCTCCTACGAGCAGTACTTC	CASSPPGTASYEQYF	NA	TRBV21-1	TRBJ2-7	once
TGTGCCAGCAGCCATGGGACTAGCGGGGCTGGTGAGCAGTTCTTC	CASSHGTSGAGEQFF	TRBD2	TRBV6-2/TRBV6-3	TRBJ2-1	NA
TGTGCCAGCAGCCCCCTCGCGGGAGCACCGTACGAGCAGTACTTC	CASSPLAGAPYEQYF	TRBD2	TRBV13	TRBJ2-7	NA
TGTGCCTGGAGGGGGGGTTGGACCGGGGAGCTGTTTTTT	CAWRGGWTGELFF	NA	TRBV30	TRBJ2-2	NA
TGTGCCAGCAGCTTGGGATACAGGGACCTCTACAATGAGCAGTTCTTC	CASSLGYRDLYNEQFF	NA	TRBV5-4	TRBJ2-1	NA
TGTGCCAGCAGCCCAGGGCCTAGCGTTAACAATGAGCAGTTCTTC	CASSPGPSVNNEQFF	NA	TRBV5-6	TRBJ2-1	NA
TGTGCCAGCAGTTACGTCCGCGAGGCAGGGATGGAGACCCAGTACTTC	CASSYVREAGMETQYF	NA	TRBV6-5	TRBJ2-5	NA
TGCAGCGTAAGACACGGTCGCGAAAAACTGTTTTTT	CSVRHGREKLFF	NA	TRBV29-1	TRBJ1-4	NA
TGTGCCAGCTCACCGACGGACACAGCAAACACCGGGGAGCTGTTTTTT	CASSPTDTANTGELFF	NA	TRBV18	TRBJ2-2	NA
TGCAGCGTTGACGCGTTTGATGAGCAGTTCTTC	CSVDAFDEQFF	NA	TRBV29-1	TRBJ2-1	NA
TGTGCCAGCAGGAGGGACAGGGGGCCCTACAATGAGCAGTTCTTC	CASRRDRGPYNEQFF	TRBD1	TRBV28	TRBJ2-1	NA
TGTGCCAGCTCACCACCCGGGTCGGATTCACCCCTCCACTTT	CASSPPGSDSPLHF	NA	TRBV18	TRBJ1-6	NA
TGCGCCAGCAGTCCCGTCCGGACAGGAACTGAAGCTTTCTTT	CASSPVRTGTEAFF	TRBD1	TRBV5-1	TRBJ1-1	NA
TGCGCCAGCAGCCAAGATCAGACAGGAATCTCTGGAAACACCATATATTTT	CASSQDQTGISGNTIYF	NA	TRBV4-1	TRBJ1-3	NA
TGTGCCAGCAGGCCCGACAGGAATGGCTACACCTTC	CASRPDRNGYTF	NA	TRBV12-3/TRBV12-4	TRBJ1-2	NA
TGTGCCAGCAGCTTAGGGGGGGTATTGGAGACCCAGTACTTC	CASSLGGVLETQYF	NA	TRBV7-2	TRBJ2-5	NA
TGTGCCAGCAGTTTCCTACCAGGGAATATGAACACTGAAGCTTTCTTT	CASSFLPGNMNTEAFF	NA	TRBV27	TRBJ1-1	NA
TGTGCCAGCAGTACCCCGGGACAAGGGAAGAACACTGAAGCTTTCTTT	CASSTPGQGKNTEAFF	NA	TRBV28	TRBJ1-1	NA
TGTGCCACCCAGGACAGGATGGCCTACGAGCAGTACTTC	CATQDRMAYEQYF	TRBD1	TRBV10-3	TRBJ2-7	NA
TGCGCCAGCAGCTTGGGCCGACTAGCGGGAGCCCCCGGGGAGCTGTTTTTT	CASSLGRLAGAPGELFF	TRBD2	TRBV5-1	TRBJ2-2	NA
TGTGCCAGCAGCTTCGGACTAAACACTGAAGCTTTCTTT	CASSFGLNTEAFF	NA	TRBV2	TRBJ1-1	NA
TGTGCCAGCTCACCAATCAGGGACAGACCGAATGAAAAACTGTTTTTT	CASSPIRDRPNEKLFF	TRBD1	TRBV18	TRBJ1-4	NA
TGTGCCAGCTCAAGTACAGCCTACGAGCAGTACTTC	CASSSTAYEQYF	NA	TRBV25-1	TRBJ2-7	NA
TGTGCCAGTAGTAACATCAGGGGCCACTACGAGCAGTACTTC	CASSNIRGHYEQYF	NA	TRBV19	TRBJ2-7	NA
TGCGCCAGCAGCCAAGTGGCAGGGGGCCCCTACAATGAGCAGTTCTTC	CASSQVAGGPYNEQFF	TRBD1	TRBV4-1	TRBJ2-1	NA
TGTGCCACCAAAGCCGGGGGATGGTCAGATACGCAGTATTTT	CATKAGGWSDTQYF	NA	TRBV2	TRBJ2-3	NA
TGTGCCAGCAGCTCCTTGAGGGACAATCAGCCCCAGCATTTT	CASSSLRDNQPQHF	NA	TRBV5-6	TRBJ1-5	NA
TGTGCCAGCAGCGCGGGAACTGAAGCTTTCTTT	CASSAGTEAFF	NA	TRBV9	TRBJ1-1	NA
TGTGCCAGCAGCCAGGGACTAGCGGGAAATCTCTTGGGAGAGCAGTACTTC	CASSQGLAGNLLGEQYF	TRBD2	TRBV11-2	TRBJ2-7	once
TGTGCCAGCAGCTTGGAACTAGCGGGGGGCCGAGAGACCCAGTACTTC	CASSLELAGGRETQYF	TRBD2	TRBV5-5	TRBJ2-5	NA
TGTGCCAGCAGCTTAGCCATTGGGGCACGGGGGCAGCCCCAGCATTTT	CASSLAIGARGQPQHF	NA	TRBV7-2	TRBJ1-5	NA
TGCGCCAGCAGCCAGGGACAGGGCAGAAGCTATGGCTACACCTTC	CASSQGQGRSYGYTF	TRBD1	TRBV4-1	TRBJ1-2	NA
TGCGCCAGCAGCCAACTACGGACAGGGACCTACGAGCAGTACTTC	CASSQLRTGTYEQYF	TRBD1	TRBV4-1	TRBJ2-7	NA
TGTGCCAGCAGCCAACTGGAGGGGCAAGAGACCCAGTACTTC	CASSQLEGQETQYF	NA	TRBV14	TRBJ2-5	NA
TGCAGCGTTGAAATACTCGACAAGGGTGGACTGGCCTCTCGCGAGCAGTACTTC	CSVEILDKGGLASREQYF	NA	TRBV29-1	TRBJ2-7	NA
TGTGCCAGCAGTTTACAGCTAGCCGGGGGGACAGATACGCAGTATTTT	CASSLQLAGGTDTQYF	TRBD2	TRBV28	TRBJ2-3	NA
TGTGCCAGCAGTTACGACAGGGGGCAGAGTGAAAAACTGTTTTTT	CASSYDRGQSEKLFF	TRBD1	TRBV6-5	TRBJ1-4	once